One and the same sample provided the 14 T cell receptor beta chains below, sequenced in a study of blood T cell repertoires in COVID-19. Clones were sequenced by immunoSEQ multiplex PCR, and TCRdb holds only the in-frame ones, with some missing. Of about 110,000 clones listed, roughly 84% are singletons. Specimen: peripheral blood. These TCRs come from a woman between 50 and 59 years old with acute or convalescent COVID-19.

The rearrangement joins TRBV2 to TRBJ2-7, with a weak D call TRBD1 (5 bases). The germline CDR1 and CDR2 sequences are SNHLY and FYNNEI. The CDR3 length is 14 residues. V was trimmed by 1 base and J by 3 bases, leaving 10 bases between them. CDR3 nucleotide sequence: TGTGCCAGCAGTGAAGGTCCTAGGGGCTACGAGCAGTACTTC. Translating gives CASSEGPRGYEQYF.

The chain links TRBV4-2 to TRBJ2-1; 12 bases map to TRBD2. Germline-derived CDR1 and CDR2 are LGHNA and YNFKEQ. This CDR3 is 16 amino acids long. Germline trimming cut 8 bases from V and 2 bases from J; bases unmatched to any gene: 7. The CDR3 DNA follows: TGTGCCAGCCAGCCCCTAGCGGGGGGGCCCTACAATGAGCAGTTCTTC. Its translation: CASQPLAGGPYNEQFF.

This chain connects TRBV7-9 to TRBJ1-5, with 9 bases aligning to TRBD1. The V segment lost 6 bases and the J segment 8 bases; nucleotides outside the gene matches: 14. The length of the CDR3 is 16 residues. The germline V gene encodes CDR1 SEHNR and CDR2 FQNEAQ (reference sequence). CDR3 DNA sequence: TGTGCCAGCAGAACAAAAAGGGACAGGGTAAAAAAGCCCCAGCATTTT. Protein product: CASRTKRDRVKKPQHF.

This chain uses TRBV19 with TRBJ1-1, with a weak D call TRBD1 (6 bases). Germline lookup yields CDR1 LNHDA and CDR2 SQIVND (reference sequence). The V end was cut by 4 bases, the J end by 3 bases, with 15 bases between. The CDR3 spans 15 residues. CDR3 protein: CASSRNRAQDTEAFF. CDR3 in DNA: TGTGCCAGTAGTAGAAACAGGGCGCAGGACACTGAAGCTTTCTTT.

CDR3 DNA: TGTGCCAGCTCACCCAGTCCGGGAGGCGCCTATGAAAAACTGTTTTTT. The encoded protein is CASSPSPGGAYEKLFF. J is TRBJ1-4 and V is TRBV18; D call uncertain. Trimming left V 3 bases short and J 6 bases short, with 17 bases between. Germline values: CDR1 KGHSH, CDR2 LQKENI. The CDR3 loop spans 16 amino acids.

The chain uses TRBV5-6 and TRBJ1-2, with unresolved D. V was shortened by 2 bases and J by 5 bases, with 4 bases between the two germline ends. CDR3 length: 11 residues. CDR1 is SGHDT and CDR2 is YYEEEE in the germline V gene. CDR3 sequence reads: CASSFQYGYTF. The CDR3 region has the DNA TGTGCCAGCAGCTTCCAGTATGGCTACACCTTC.

The chain has TRBV9 and TRBJ2-7; D possibly corresponds to TRBD2 (7 bases). V dropped 0 bases and J dropped 7 bases, with 23 bases sitting between them. This CDR3 has 17 amino acids. Germline-derived CDR1 and CDR2 are SGDLS and YYNGEE. Here the CDR3 reads CASSVDGRRGGAGEQYF. CDR3 coding DNA: TGTGCCAGCAGCGTAGATGGTAGGAGGGGGGGGGCAGGGGAGCAGTACTTC.

Of note for this clone: This same CDR3 is encoded by further DNA sequences in the sample. The V call is TRBV19, the J call TRBJ2-6; 7 positions match TRBD1. The germline V gene encodes CDR1 LNHDA and CDR2 SQIVND (reference sequence). V lost 4 bases and J lost 1; bases outside the gene matches: 1. The CDR3 runs 15 residues. The CDR3 DNA reads as TGTGCCAGTAGTAGGGACAGATCTGGGGCCAACGTCCTGACTTTC. It translates to CASSRDRSGANVLTF.

This clone appeared a few times. The genes are TRBV6-5 and TRBJ1-6; possibly TRBD1 for D (6 bases). This CDR3 spans 15 amino acids. Germline loops: CDR1 MNHEY, CDR2 SVGAGI. Between the trimmed V and J ends, which lost 6 bases and 3 bases, there was a span of 12 bases. The CDR3 region is CASRRQADYNSPLHF. In nucleotides, the CDR3 is TGTGCCAGCAGACGACAGGCCGACTATAATTCACCCCTCCACTTT.

The V call is TRBV5-1, the J call TRBJ1-2; possibly TRBD1 for D (5 bases). The CDR3 covers 15 residues. The ends were cut back, 0 bases at V and 7 bases at J, with 16 bases in the middle. Germline V lookup: CDR1 SGHRS, CDR2 YFSETQ. The CDR3 DNA is TGCGCCAGCAGCTTGGCTGGACAAGCTTTCGTTGGCTACACCTTC. Translated: CASSLAGQAFVGYTF. The full variable domain, its missing parts supplied by reference TRBV5-1 and TRBJ1-2, is KAGVTQTPRYLIKTRGQQVTLSCSPISGHRSVSWYQQTPGQGLQFLFEYFSETQRNKGNFPGRFSGRQFSNSRSEMNVSTLELGDSALYLCASSLAGQAFVGYTFGSGTRLTVV.

In this sample, this clone turned up a few times. This chain joins TRBV28 and TRBJ1-5, with TRBD1 as a possible D gene (5 bases). The germline gives CDR1 MDHEN, CDR2 SYDVKM. The V and J ends lost 2 bases and 2 bases respectively, with 10 bases between them. This CDR3 is built from 15 residues. Here the CDR3 reads CASSLRGGRNQPQHF. In DNA form, the CDR3 reads TGTGCCAGCAGTTTACGGGGGGGTCGCAATCAGCCCCAGCATTTT. The full variable domain, with the rest looked up from reference TRBV28 and TRBJ1-5, is DVKVTQSSRYLVKRTGEKVFLECVQDMDHENMFWYRQDPGLGLRLIYFSYDVKMKEKGDIPEGYSVSREKKERFSLILESASTNQTSMYLCASSLRGGRNQPQHFGDGTRLSIL.

V gene TRBV5-1 combines with J gene TRBJ1-2; TRBD1 aligns across 7 bases. In germline, CDR1 is SGHRS, CDR2 YFSETQ. J was trimmed by 5 bases and V by 0 bases; bases with no gene match: 4. The CDR3 runs 14 residues. DNA for the CDR3: TGCGCCAGCAGCTTGGGCGCAGGGGGTTATGGCTACACCTTC. Its protein product is CASSLGAGGYGYTF.

This clone was detected a few times. The CDR3 loop is CASNRDRVSPLHF. The CDR3 nucleotides are TGCGCCAGCAACCGGGACAGGGTTTCACCCCTCCACTTT. The chain combines TRBV4-1 with TRBJ1-6, with 9 bases matching TRBD1. The V gene end was trimmed by 7 bases and the J gene end by 9 bases; junction bases not matched to a gene: 4. This CDR3 region has 13 residues. The germline CDR1 and CDR2 sequences are MGHRA and YSYEKL.

Here the CDR3 reads CASSPGTGVGYTF. The CDR3 DNA reads as TGTGCCAGCTCACCCGGGACAGGGGTCGGCTACACCTTC. The genes are TRBV18 and TRBJ1-2, with 10 bases matching TRBD1. The CDR3 has 13 amino acids. Germline CDR1 and CDR2: KGHSH and LQKENI. V lost 3 bases, J lost 8 bases, and 3 bases stayed unmatched.